Below are 9 T cell receptor beta chains sequenced from a single sample in a study of T cells in Graves' hyperthyroidism and ophthalmopathy. TCR beta CDR3 region amplification was performed from RNA transcripts. Initially, a first-round RT-PCR of the TCR CDR3 employed the HTBI primer set. TCRdb passed the multiplex PCR reads through MiXCR, listing each CDR3 protein once. The data contain fewer than 350,000 distinct CDR3 sequences, over 20% of them seen just once; the ten biggest clones take up around 48%. The sequencing input was blood. These receptors were obtained from a woman aged 45-65 years with Graves' hyperthyroidism.

Comments on this clonotype: A much larger clone sits a single nucleotide away, making a read error possible. This chain joins TRBV9 and TRBJ2-7, with TRBD2 as a possible D gene (6 bases). The CDR3 contains 16 residues. The V gene lost 3 bases and the J gene lost 5 bases, with 21 bases spanning the gap. CDR1 SGDLS and CDR2 YYNGEE come from the germline V gene. CDR3 in DNA: TGTGCCAGCAGCGGAACCGCGACTAGGTCTTCGAACGAGCAGTACTTC. Protein product: CASSGTATRSSNEQYF.

This clonotype has just a few counts. This rearrangement joins TRBV3-1 to TRBJ1-2; D remains unclear. This CDR3 contains 15 residues. V was cut by 0 bases and J by 0 bases, with 8 bases left in between. Germline V gene data show CDR1 as LGHDT and CDR2 as YNNKEL (reference sequence). CDR3 loop: CASSQEGAANYGYTF. CDR3 DNA: TGTGCCAGCAGCCAAGAGGGCGCAGCTAACTATGGCTACACCTTC.

The chain has TRBV19 and TRBJ2-6, with a weak D call TRBD1 (6 bases). V lost 1 base, J lost 4 bases, and 11 bases lay in between. Germline assignment: CDR1 LNHDA and CDR2 SQIVND (reference sequence). The CDR3 is 16 amino acids. The CDR3 DNA reads as TGTGCCAGTAGTATAGCCGCAGGGGTCGGGGCCAACGTCCTGACTTTC. It codes for CASSIAAGVGANVLTF.

This clonotype was counted at least ten times. The chain combines TRBV6-2 or TRBV6-3 with TRBJ1-1; D is undetermined. Germline V lookup: CDR1 MNHEY, CDR2 SVGEGT. The V gene lost 2 bases and the J gene lost 0 bases, with 7 bases spanning the gap. This CDR3 contains 14 residues. In DNA, the CDR3 is TGTGCCAGCAGTTACGTGGAGATGAACACTGAAGCTTTCTTT. As protein: CASSYVEMNTEAFF.

The J gene is TRBJ2-3, the V gene TRBV7-2; 11 positions agree with TRBD2. The CDR3 runs 21 residues. With 5 bases clipped from V and 1 base from J, the junction kept 20 bases outside the gene matches. Per the germline V gene, CDR1 is SGHTA and CDR2 is FQGNSA. CDR3 region: CASSEAERFSGGALGTDTQYF. The CDR3 coding sequence is TGTGCCAGCAGCGAAGCGGAGCGATTTAGCGGGGGGGCCCTAGGCACAGATACGCAGTATTTT.

The chain combines TRBV19 with TRBJ1-4; 10 bases are shared with TRBD1. Germline V gene sequence: CDR1 LNHDA, CDR2 SQIVND (reference sequence). J lost 7 bases, V lost 7 bases, and 9 bases had no gene match. The CDR3 runs 15 residues. The CDR3 nucleotides read TGTGCCAGTATCGACCCGGGACAGGGGCGTGAAAAACTGTTTTTT. Protein sequence: CASIDPGQGREKLFF.

This clonotype was detected a few times. The gene calls are TRBV25-1 and TRBJ2-1; D is undetermined. CDR3 length: 11 residues. The germline gives CDR1 MGHDK, CDR2 SYGVNS. V shed 6 bases and J shed 7 bases, with 7 bases lying between them. The CDR3 protein is CASRDANEQFF. DNA for the CDR3: TGTGCCAGCAGAGACGCGAATGAGCAGTTCTTC.

This clonotype was picked up a small number of times. The chain couples TRBV10-1 to TRBJ2-3; TRBD1 might be the D (5 bases). This CDR3 region has 12 residues. Between the trimmed V and J ends, which lost 6 bases and 10 bases, there was a span of 14 bases. Germline CDR1 WNHNN, CDR2 SYGVQD (reference sequence). The DNA for the CDR3 is TGCGCCAGCAGAGCAGGCCAGGGCGCGCAGTATTTT. It translates to CASRAGQGAQYF.

This clonotype was observed many times. CDR3: CASSQRDIYSGQPQHF. As DNA, the CDR3 is TGTGCCAGCAGTCAAAGGGACATTTATAGCGGGCAGCCCCAGCATTTT. The V call is TRBV6-1, the J call TRBJ1-5; weak D call: TRBD1 (6 bases). Germline lookup yields CDR1 MNHNS and CDR2 SASEGT. V shed 5 bases and J shed 7 bases, with 21 bases lying between them. The CDR3 spans 16 residues.